This TCR beta chain was profiled in a study of graft-versus-host responses after intestinal transplantation. The wider study: Transplantation in recipients was multivisceral, liver-intestinal, or isolated intestinal. Notes on the study in general: Individuals carrying graft-donor T cell macrochimerism showed high graft-versus-host to host-versus-graft clonal ratios in allografts. Peak circulating GvH clone levels were associated with early post-transplant HvG declines. Recipient marrow contained GvH clones, some of which appeared first in ileum or blood.

Germline V gene data show CDR1 as LGHNA and CDR2 as YNFKEQ. With V trimmed by 1 base and J by 6 bases, 7 bases remained unmatched. The CDR3 consists of 16 residues. This table comes from immunoSEQ multiplex PCR, and its TCRdb copy is limited to in-frame clones, with some not included. The table has 96,000 or so clones, around 90% seen once. Points on this clone: Its matching antigen is unknown.

The chain combines TRBV4-2 with TRBJ2-1, with 9 bases lining up with TRBD2. The clonotype originates from a human donor who received an intestinal transplant. The input for sequencing was unstimulated CD4+ T cells sorted from spleen or lymph node cells, taken before intestinal transplant. In DNA, the CDR3 is TGTGCCAGCAGCCAAGTCCGCGGGAGGGGGGTCAATGAGCAGTTCTTC. Protein sequence: CASSQVRGRGVNEQFF.